The entry below describes one T cell receptor beta chain. No antigen is known for it. The input lacks base qualities; no much larger clone sits a single base away. These data belong to a study of OX40 agonist ivuxolimab in advanced cancers. Regarding the complete study: Ivuxolimab was an agonistic, fully human IgG2 monoclonal antibody directed against OX40 (CD134), a costimulatory receptor. Patients were allowed to have had prior anti-PD-1, anti-PD-L1 or anti-CTLA-4 therapy, and approximately 39% of the dose-escalation patients had been treated with checkpoint inhibitors. The paper reports the monotherapy dose-escalation portion (N of about 54 patients) of the phase I ivuxolimab trial. Partial responses occurred in three dose-escalation patients, of whom one had hepatocellular carcinoma and two had cutaneous melanoma. A male proportion of around 80% and a mean age of about 60 years, ranging from roughly 23 to 85, were recorded for the dose-escalation cohort. Intravenous ivuxolimab was administered to patients every 2 weeks at six dose levels: 0.01, 0.1, 0.3, 1.5, 3 and 10 mg/kg. Among the approximately 54 dose-escalation patients, some 19 had hepatocellular carcinoma, approximately 15 melanoma, 9 renal cell carcinoma and 9 head and neck cancer. The point of sequencing TCRbeta in the periphery was to test whether ivuxolimab changed TCR sequence diversity and drove clonal T-cell expansion.

On the study overall, not on this receptor specifically: At doses of 0.1 to 3.0 mg/kg, clonal expansion of both CD4+ and CD8+ blood T cells was observed from baseline to week 6. In the 0.1-3.0 mg/kg groups, partial responders had among the lowest normalized peripheral clonal expansion, particularly in CD8+ T cells. On average, CD8+ T cells showed more expanded clones than CD4+ T cells after ivuxolimab. Low levels of normalized T-cell clonal expansion were also shown by some nonresponding patients. Antigen specificity was not determined for the clonally expanded peripheral T cells.

Patients with a history of autoimmune disease or receiving systemic immunosuppression were excluded from the trial. Peripheral blood for TCR sequencing was collected from all dose cohorts at baseline, on cycle 4 day 1, and on cycle 7 day 1. The samples were drawn from a first-in-human, open-label, multicenter phase I dose-escalation trial of ivuxolimab. Adults with locally advanced or metastatic melanoma, renal cell carcinoma, hepatocellular carcinoma or head and neck squamous cell carcinoma were enrolled in the trial. CD4+ and CD8+ T cells were sorted separately from peripheral blood before TCR sequencing. Genomic DNA was extracted from sorted cells for sequencing of the TCRbeta CDR3 region. The immunoSEQ Assay was used for sequencing of TCRbeta CDR3 regions. The table was pulled from immuneACCESS by TCRdb, which kept in-frame rearrangements only. Such tables lose some clones; where checked, under half of the loss comes from unresolved V genes, and the rest has no known cause. Recorded for this sample are tens of thousands of clones; 86% of them occurred a single time. The ten largest account for 35% to 50% of the sample.

From its cysteine to its phenylalanine, the CDR3 spans 14 amino acids. CDR3 DNA is the only sequence kept; it has 42 bases, read in frame from the first base. The CDR1 and CDR2 encoded by the germline V gene are MNHEY and SVGAGI. The junction shows trimming of 2 bases on V and 10 bases on J, plus 16 bases between the germline ends. This chain joins TRBV6-5 to TRBJ2-3, and possibly TRBD2, on 7 matching bases. This specimen consisted of CD4+ or CD8+ T cells sorted from blood, obtained in a trial of the OX40 agonist ivuxolimab. This sequence originates from an adult with an advanced solid tumor such as melanoma, head and neck, liver or kidney cancer. The DNA reads as follows: TGTGCCAGCAGTTACGGGGCGGGGGCTTCGGCGCAGTATTTT. This codes for CASSYGAGASAQYF.